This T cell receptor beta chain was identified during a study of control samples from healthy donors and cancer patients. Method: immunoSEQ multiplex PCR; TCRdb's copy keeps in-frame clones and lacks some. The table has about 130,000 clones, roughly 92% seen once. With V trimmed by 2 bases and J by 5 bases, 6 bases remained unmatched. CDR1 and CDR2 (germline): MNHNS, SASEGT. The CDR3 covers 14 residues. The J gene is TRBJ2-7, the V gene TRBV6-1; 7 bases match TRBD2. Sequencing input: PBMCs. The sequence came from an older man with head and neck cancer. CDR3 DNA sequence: TGTGCCAGCAGTGAATCTTGGGGGAGGGACGAGCAGTACTTC. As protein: CASSESWGRDEQYF.